This TCR beta chain was identified during a study of blood T cell repertoires in COVID-19. Study information: From T cells, B-cell-depleted T cells, or PBMCs came the material, which was cDNA or gDNA.

Methods used by the authors: By means of reference gene primer amplification, nucleated cell counts were estimated. TCRdb keeps only in-frame clones here, not all; method: immunoSEQ multiplex PCR. V and J calls and clone size are as listed in that table; D and trimming were resolved from the DNA. The top ten clones hold about 2.1% of a sample with nearly 250,000 clones, 86% of them seen once. There are 16 residues in the CDR3. Germline-derived CDR1 and CDR2 are LNHDA and SQIVND (reference sequence). Trimming took 1 base from V and 5 from J; bases not matched to a gene: 1. Clinical history reported by participants formed the basis on which cohorts were assigned. For recovered donors of Cohort 3, there were two negative PCRs, clearance, or symptom resolution.

The chain employs TRBV19 and TRBJ2-4; TRBD2 agrees at 14 bases. The clonotype comes from a woman between 45 and 60 years old who had recovered from COVID-19. Sequenced input: PBMCs or T cells enriched from blood (not recorded which). CDR3 DNA: TGTGCCAGTAGTATAGGACTAGCGGGAGGGGAAAACATTCAGTACTTC. As protein: CASSIGLAGGENIQYF.